Following are 21 T cell receptor beta chains from one sample sequenced in a study of T cells after yellow fever vaccination. TCRdb independently ran MiXCR on the 5' RACE reads; one entry per CDR3 protein. The sample lists tens of thousands of distinct CDR3 sequences; around 7.8% were seen once. This specimen was CD8+ T cells sorted from PBMCs, taken 10 days after the first yellow fever vaccination. Receptors originate from a man aged 18 to 30 who received the YFV17D yellow fever vaccine.

This clonotype appeared many times. V is TRBV15 and J is TRBJ2-6; no clear D gene. V was cut by 3 bases and J by 1 base, with 10 bases left in between. CDR1 and CDR2 from the germline V gene are LNHNV and YYDKDF (reference sequence). The CDR3 is made up of 16 amino acids. The CDR3 DNA follows: TGTGCCACCAGCAGCCAGGCCAATTCTGGGGCCAACGTCCTGACTTTC. This encodes CATSSQANSGANVLTF.

This clonotype showed up many times. This chain uses TRBV12-3 or TRBV12-4 with TRBJ2-2; D remains ambiguous. The CDR3 totals 15 residues. V gave up 5 bases and J gave up 6 bases, with 16 bases separating them. The DNA for the CDR3 is TGTGCCAGCAGTCTAGGCCTAGTTTCATCCGGGGAGCTGTTTTTT. Translating it yields CASSLGLVSSGELFF.

This chain uses TRBV3-1 with TRBJ1-5; D gene ambiguous. The V gene lost 4 bases and the J gene lost 6 bases, with 16 bases spanning the gap. The CDR3 covers 15 residues. Germline V gene lookup returns CDR1 LGHDT and CDR2 YNNKEL (reference sequence). The DNA of the CDR3 is TGTGCCAGCAGCCGGGGAGAGTGGGTGGGTCAGCCCCAGCATTTT. Translated, it gives CASSRGEWVGQPQHF.

This clonotype was observed many times. The chain couples TRBV12-3 or TRBV12-4 to TRBJ2-5; D not resolved. The ends were cut back, 4 bases at V and 7 bases at J, with 10 bases in the middle. This CDR3 contains 12 residues. DNA for the CDR3: TGTGCCAGCAGTTCAGAATCTGCGACCCAGTACTTC. Translated: CASSSESATQYF.

This clonotype showed up many times. The rearrangement links TRBV5-1 to TRBJ2-7, with 10 bases identical to TRBD1. The CDR3 is 14 amino acids. CDR1 SGHRS and CDR2 YFSETQ come from the germline V gene. Germline trimming cut 4 bases from V and 2 bases from J; bases unmatched to any gene: 3. CDR3 sequence: CASSAGTGAYEQYV. The DNA for the CDR3 is TGCGCCAGCAGCGCCGGGACAGGGGCCTACGAGCAGTACGTC.

This clonotype was detected many times. The V gene is TRBV6-1, the J gene TRBJ2-5; a weak D match, TRBD1 (5 bases). In germline, CDR1 is MNHNS, CDR2 SASEGT. The V and J ends lost 7 bases and 0 bases respectively, with 12 bases between them. The CDR3 sequence is 14 residues long. CDR3 amino acids: CASTEDSNQETQYF. The CDR3 DNA sequence: TGTGCCAGCACAGAAGACAGCAACCAAGAGACCCAGTACTTC.

This clonotype was detected ten times or more. The rearrangement links TRBV7-9 to TRBJ2-7, with D perhaps TRBD1 (6 bases). Germline-derived CDR1 and CDR2 are SEHNR and FQNEAQ (reference sequence). The V gene lost 5 bases and the J gene lost 2 bases, with 13 bases spanning the gap. The length of the CDR3 is 14 residues. For the CDR3, the DNA is TGTGCCAGCAGCCGGACAGTTCCGGCCTACGAGCAGTACTTC. Translation: CASSRTVPAYEQYF. Based on the CDR3 plus reference TRBV7-9 and TRBJ2-7, the full variable domain is DTGVSQNPRHKITKRGQNVTFRCDPISEHNRLYWYRQTLGQGPEFLTYFQNEAQLEKSRLLSDRFSAERPKGSFSTLEIQRTEQGDSAMYLCASSRTVPAYEQYFGPGTRLTVT.

This clonotype was counted many times. The genes are TRBV6-5 and TRBJ1-5; tentative D call: TRBD1 (6 bases). This CDR3 is 14 amino acids long. Trimming pared 0 bases from V and 7 bases from J, leaving 10 bases between. In germline, CDR1 is MNHEY, CDR2 SVGAGI. The CDR3 protein is CASSYSHREQPQHF. The DNA for the CDR3 is TGTGCCAGCAGTTACTCCCACAGGGAGCAGCCCCAGCATTTT.

This clonotype was observed many times. The V call is TRBV5-1, the J call TRBJ2-3; 7 bases line up with TRBD2. The CDR3 sequence is 14 residues long. Per the germline V gene, CDR1 is SGHRS and CDR2 is YFSETQ. With V trimmed by 3 bases and J by 2 bases, 3 bases remained unmatched. The CDR3 DNA sequence: TGCGCCAGCAGCTACAGCGGGGCCACAGATACGCAGTATTTT. Its translation: CASSYSGATDTQYF.

This clonotype was observed many times. This rearrangement joins TRBV4-2 to TRBJ2-5, with D perhaps given as TRBD1 or TRBD2 (6 bases each). The CDR3 loop spans 15 amino acids. The V gene's germline CDR1 is LGHNA and CDR2 YNFKEQ. Trimming stripped 0 bases from V and 2 bases from J, with 10 bases between. The CDR3 loop reads CASSQDWGAQETQYF. CDR3 bases: TGTGCCAGCAGCCAAGATTGGGGGGCACAAGAGACCCAGTACTTC.

This clonotype was seen repeatedly, ten times or more. The chain recombines TRBV9 with TRBJ2-1; no firm D call. The CDR3 is 15 residues long. Trimming shortened V by 4 bases and J by 3 bases, and 14 bases separated the two germline ends. Germline-derived CDR1 and CDR2 are SGDLS and YYNGEE. The CDR3 coding sequence is TGTGCCAGCAGCCCCGGGCACCGGCTCTACAATGAGCAGTTCTTC. This translates into CASSPGHRLYNEQFF.

This clonotype was picked up many times. V and J are TRBV7-9 and TRBJ1-1; unclear D gene. The CDR3 runs 15 residues. CDR1 is SEHNR, CDR2 FQNEAQ, per germline (reference sequence). V shed 5 bases and J shed 5 bases, with 18 bases lying between them. The CDR3 DNA sequence: TGTGCCAGCAGCCAACGGACTCTAGGGATGACTGAAGCTTTCTTT. It codes for CASSQRTLGMTEAFF. The full variable domain, in which reference TRBV7-9 and TRBJ1-1 provide the parts outside the CDR3, is DTGVSQNPRHKITKRGQNVTFRCDPISEHNRLYWYRQTLGQGPEFLTYFQNEAQLEKSRLLSDRFSAERPKGSFSTLEIQRTEQGDSAMYLCASSQRTLGMTEAFFGQGTRLTVV.

This clonotype was counted only a few times. The chain carries TRBV13 and TRBJ2-1; D possibly corresponds to TRBD2 (6 bases). The V end was cut by 1 base, the J end by 4 bases, with 14 bases between. Germline CDR1 is PRHDT and CDR2 is FYEKMQ (reference sequence). The CDR3 extends over 16 amino acids. The CDR3 region is CASSLAAGLFYNEQFF. The DNA for the CDR3 is TGTGCCAGCAGCTTAGCGGCAGGACTATTTTACAATGAGCAGTTCTTC.

This clonotype was seen a handful of times. This sequence joins TRBV5-1 and TRBJ1-1; TRBD1 aligns across 9 bases. Unmatched junction bases numbered 10, after V lost 4 bases and J lost 6 bases. CDR3 length: 15 residues. Germline CDR1 is SGHRS and CDR2 is YFSETQ. The CDR3 sequence is CASSGGRTGEPEAFF. CDR3 coding DNA: TGCGCCAGCAGCGGAGGGAGGACAGGGGAACCTGAAGCTTTCTTT.

The chain recombines TRBV18 with TRBJ1-2; the D gene is possibly TRBD1 (5 bases). V shed 3 bases and J shed 0 bases, with 17 bases lying between them. Germline V gene lookup returns CDR1 KGHSH and CDR2 LQKENI. This CDR3 is built from 17 residues. Here the CDR3 reads CASSPDRRGGTNYGYTF. The DNA of the CDR3 is TGTGCCAGCTCACCCGACCGAAGGGGTGGAACTAACTATGGCTACACCTTC.

The chain is built from TRBV23-1 and TRBJ1-3; D gene ambiguous. TRBV23-1 is labeled an ORF, and its function is uncertain. The V and J ends lost 0 bases and 4 bases respectively, with 13 bases between them. The CDR3 has 16 residues. The CDR3 here is CASSQSRLRGGNTIYF. The CDR3 region has the DNA TGCGCCAGCAGTCAATCGAGGTTGAGAGGAGGAAACACCATATATTTT.

In its sample, this clonotype was seen many times. The V and J genes are TRBV15 and TRBJ2-1, with 16 positions matching TRBD2. The junction had 6 bases not matched to a gene; V was cut back by 1 base and J by 9 bases. CDR3 size: 17 residues. Per germline, CDR1 LNHNV and CDR2 YYDKDF (reference sequence). This CDR3 is CATSRGKGLAGGPEQFF. In DNA form, the CDR3 reads TGTGCCACCAGCAGAGGGAAGGGACTAGCGGGGGGGCCTGAGCAGTTCTTC.

This clonotype has at least ten counts. The DNA of the CDR3 is TGTGCCAGCGGGCGGGGACAGGGGTTGGAGACCCAGTACTTC. It is translated as CASGRGQGLETQYF. V is TRBV9 and J is TRBJ2-5, with TRBD1 matching 10 bases. The CDR3 is 14 residues long. After removal of 7 bases from V and 5 bases from J, the junction contained 8 bases not matched to a gene. CDR1 SGDLS and CDR2 YYNGEE come from the germline V gene.

The gene calls are TRBV12-5 and TRBJ1-2; D might be TRBD1 (6 bases). The CDR3 is 15 residues long. Germline values: CDR1 LGHNT, CDR2 FRNRAP. V dropped 0 bases and J dropped 7 bases, with 15 bases sitting between them. CDR3 sequence: CASGLVRGAAPGYTF. In DNA, the CDR3 is TGTGCTAGTGGTTTGGTAAGGGGGGCCGCCCCTGGCTACACCTTC. Looking up the rest from reference TRBV12-5 and TRBJ1-2 gives the full variable domain: DARVTQTPRHKVTEMGQEVTMRCQPILGHNTVFWYRQTMMQGLELLAYFRNRAPLDDSGMPKDRFSAEMPDATLATLKIQPSEPRDSAVYFCASGLVRGAAPGYTFGSGTRLTVV.

In nucleotides, the CDR3 is TGTGCCAGCAGTTACCCAGCGTCCGGATCCGAGCAGTACTTC. It codes for CASSYPASGSEQYF. This rearrangement joins TRBV6-2 or TRBV6-3 to TRBJ2-7; D is undetermined. Trimming left V 2 bases short and J 6 bases short, with 14 bases between. The CDR3 runs 14 residues. The germline CDR1 and CDR2 sequences are MNHEY and SVGEGT.

There are many counts of this clonotype. The rearrangement links TRBV7-9 to TRBJ1-1, with 9 bases that match TRBD1. Germline V gives CDR1 SEHNR, CDR2 FQNEAQ (reference sequence). The CDR3 is made up of 14 amino acids. V shed 5 bases and J 1 base; nucleotides not matched to a gene: 2. This chain's CDR3 is CASSAGQGNTEAFF. As DNA, the CDR3 is TGTGCCAGCAGCGCGGGACAGGGGAACACTGAAGCTTTCTTT.